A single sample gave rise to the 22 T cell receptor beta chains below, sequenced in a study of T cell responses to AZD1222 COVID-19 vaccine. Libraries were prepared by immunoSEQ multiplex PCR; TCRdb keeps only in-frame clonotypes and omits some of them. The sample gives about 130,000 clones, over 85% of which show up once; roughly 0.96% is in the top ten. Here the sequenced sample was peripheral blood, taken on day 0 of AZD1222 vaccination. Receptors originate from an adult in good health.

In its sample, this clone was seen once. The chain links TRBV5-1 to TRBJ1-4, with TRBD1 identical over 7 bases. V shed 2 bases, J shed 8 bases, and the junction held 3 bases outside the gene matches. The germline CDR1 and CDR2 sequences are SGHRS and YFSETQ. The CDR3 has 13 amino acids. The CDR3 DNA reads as TGCGCCAGCAGCTTAGGGACAGCCGAAAAACTGTTTTTT. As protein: CASSLGTAEKLFF.

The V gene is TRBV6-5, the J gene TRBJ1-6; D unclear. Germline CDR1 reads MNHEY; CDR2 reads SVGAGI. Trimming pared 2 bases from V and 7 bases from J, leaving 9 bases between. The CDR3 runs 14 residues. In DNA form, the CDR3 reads TGTGCCAGCAGTTACGGGATCTTGAATTCACCCCTCCACTTT. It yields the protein CASSYGILNSPLHF.

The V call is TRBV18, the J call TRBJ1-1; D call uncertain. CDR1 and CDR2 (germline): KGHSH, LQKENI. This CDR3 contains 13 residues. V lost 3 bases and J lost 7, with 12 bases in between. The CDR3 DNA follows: TGTGCCAGCTCACCCCCAGTTTCGGGTGAAGCTTTCTTT. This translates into CASSPPVSGEAFF.

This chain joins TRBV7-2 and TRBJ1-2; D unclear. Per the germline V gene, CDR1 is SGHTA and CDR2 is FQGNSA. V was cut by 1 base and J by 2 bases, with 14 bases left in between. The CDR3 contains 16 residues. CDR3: CASSLGGVAGNYGYTF. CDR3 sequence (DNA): TGTGCCAGCAGCTTAGGCGGCGTCGCCGGGAACTATGGCTACACCTTC.

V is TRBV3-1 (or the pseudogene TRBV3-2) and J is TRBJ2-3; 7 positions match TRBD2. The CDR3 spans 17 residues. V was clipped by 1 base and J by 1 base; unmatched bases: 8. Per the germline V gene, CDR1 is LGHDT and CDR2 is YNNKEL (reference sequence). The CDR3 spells CASSQAYPSGRTDTQYF. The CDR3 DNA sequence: TGTGCCAGCAGCCAAGCCTACCCTAGCGGCCGCACAGATACGCAGTATTTT.

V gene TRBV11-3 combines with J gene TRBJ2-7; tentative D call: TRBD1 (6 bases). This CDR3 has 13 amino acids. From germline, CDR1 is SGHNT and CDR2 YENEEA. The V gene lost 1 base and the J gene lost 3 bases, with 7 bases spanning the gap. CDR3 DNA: TGTGCCAGCAGCTTAGCAGGGGACTACGAGCAGTACTTC. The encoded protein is CASSLAGDYEQYF.

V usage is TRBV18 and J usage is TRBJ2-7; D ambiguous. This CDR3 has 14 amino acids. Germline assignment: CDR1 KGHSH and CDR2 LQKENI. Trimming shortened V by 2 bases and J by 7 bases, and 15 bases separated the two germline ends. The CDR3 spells CASSPGWLMGEQYF. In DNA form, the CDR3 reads TGTGCCAGCTCACCAGGGTGGTTAATGGGGGAGCAGTACTTC.

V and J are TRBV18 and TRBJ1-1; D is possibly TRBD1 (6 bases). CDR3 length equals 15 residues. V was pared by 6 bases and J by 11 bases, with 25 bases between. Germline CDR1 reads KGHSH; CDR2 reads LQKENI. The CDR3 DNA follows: TGTGCCAGCTCCCTCGGCAGGGGATTTACTGAGAGGGCTTTCTTT. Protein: CASSLGRGFTERAFF.

CDR3 in amino acids: CAASRDWGTGVNTIYF. The CDR3 DNA reads TGTGCCGCTTCGCGGGATTGGGGGACAGGGGTGAACACCATATATTTT. V usage is TRBV21-1 and J usage is TRBJ1-3; whether TRBD1, the table's D call, matches the DNA was not checked. TRBV21-1 is described as a pseudogene. The CDR3 consists of 16 residues.

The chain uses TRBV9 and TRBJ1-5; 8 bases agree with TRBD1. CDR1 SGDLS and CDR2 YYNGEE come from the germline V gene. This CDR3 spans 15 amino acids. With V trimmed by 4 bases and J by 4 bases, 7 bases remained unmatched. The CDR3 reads CASSTGQGGNQPQHF. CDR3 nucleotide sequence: TGTGCCAGCAGCACAGGACAGGGAGGTAATCAGCCCCAGCATTTT.

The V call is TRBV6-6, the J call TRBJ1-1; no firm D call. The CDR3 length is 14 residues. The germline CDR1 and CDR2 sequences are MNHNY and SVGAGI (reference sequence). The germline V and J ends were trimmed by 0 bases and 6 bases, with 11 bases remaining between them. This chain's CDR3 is CASSYSTGQAEAFF. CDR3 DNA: TGTGCCAGCAGTTACTCGACGGGTCAGGCTGAAGCTTTCTTT.

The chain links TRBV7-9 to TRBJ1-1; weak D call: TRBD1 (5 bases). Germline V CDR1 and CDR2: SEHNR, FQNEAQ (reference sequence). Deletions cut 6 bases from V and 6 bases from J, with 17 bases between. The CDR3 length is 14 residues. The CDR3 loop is CASSMGTQWPEAFF. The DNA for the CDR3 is TGTGCCAGCAGTATGGGGACCCAATGGCCTGAAGCTTTCTTT.

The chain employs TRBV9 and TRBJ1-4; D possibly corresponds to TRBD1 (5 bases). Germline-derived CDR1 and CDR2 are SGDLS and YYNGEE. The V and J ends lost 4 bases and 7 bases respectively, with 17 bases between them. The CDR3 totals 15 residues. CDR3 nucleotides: TGTGCCAGCAGCCCCCGGGGGGGGAGGATTGAAAAACTGTTTTTT. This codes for CASSPRGGRIEKLFF.

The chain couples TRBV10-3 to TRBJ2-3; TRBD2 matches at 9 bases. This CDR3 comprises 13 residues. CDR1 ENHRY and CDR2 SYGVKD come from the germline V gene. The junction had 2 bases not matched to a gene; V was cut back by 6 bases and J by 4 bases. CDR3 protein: CAIRGTSPDTQYF. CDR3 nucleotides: TGTGCCATCAGGGGGACTAGCCCAGATACGCAGTATTTT.

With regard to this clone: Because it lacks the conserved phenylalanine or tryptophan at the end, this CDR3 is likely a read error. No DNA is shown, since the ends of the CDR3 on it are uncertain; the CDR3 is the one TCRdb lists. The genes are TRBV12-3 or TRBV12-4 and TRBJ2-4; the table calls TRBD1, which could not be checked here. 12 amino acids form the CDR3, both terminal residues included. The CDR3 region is CASSLKGQGITL.

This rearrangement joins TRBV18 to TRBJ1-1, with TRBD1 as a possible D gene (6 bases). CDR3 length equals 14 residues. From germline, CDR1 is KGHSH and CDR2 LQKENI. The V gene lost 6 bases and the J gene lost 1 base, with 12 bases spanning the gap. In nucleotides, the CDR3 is TGTGCCAGCTCTGCAGGGGCTGGGAACACTGAAGCTTTCTTT. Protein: CASSAGAGNTEAFF.

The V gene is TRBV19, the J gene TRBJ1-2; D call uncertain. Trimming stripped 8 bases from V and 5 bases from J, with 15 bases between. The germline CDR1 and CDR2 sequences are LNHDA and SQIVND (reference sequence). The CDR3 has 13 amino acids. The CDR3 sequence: CASVGRIPYGYTF. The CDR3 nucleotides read TGTGCCAGTGTGGGCCGGATACCGTATGGCTACACCTTC.

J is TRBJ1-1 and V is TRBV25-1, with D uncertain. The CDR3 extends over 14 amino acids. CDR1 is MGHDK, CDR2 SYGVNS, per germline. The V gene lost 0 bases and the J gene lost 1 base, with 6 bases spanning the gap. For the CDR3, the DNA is TGTGCCAGCAGTGAATACAGGACGAACACTGAAGCTTTCTTT. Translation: CASSEYRTNTEAFF.

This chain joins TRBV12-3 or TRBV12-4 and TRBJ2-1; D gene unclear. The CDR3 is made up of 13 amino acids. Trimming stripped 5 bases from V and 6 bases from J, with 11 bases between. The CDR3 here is CASSLGPLNEQFF. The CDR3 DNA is TGTGCCAGCAGTCTCGGACCCCTCAATGAGCAGTTCTTC.

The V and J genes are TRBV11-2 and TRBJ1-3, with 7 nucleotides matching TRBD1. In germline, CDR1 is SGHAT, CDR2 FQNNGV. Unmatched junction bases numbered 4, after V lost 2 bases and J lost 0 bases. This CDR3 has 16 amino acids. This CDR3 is CASSLTGTVSGNTIYF. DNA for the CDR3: TGTGCCAGCAGCTTAACCGGGACAGTCTCTGGAAACACCATATATTTT. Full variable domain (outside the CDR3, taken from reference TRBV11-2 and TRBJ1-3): EAGVAQSPRYKIIEKRQSVAFWCNPISGHATLYWYQQILGQGPKLLIQFQNNGVVDDSQLPKDRFSAERLKGVDSTLKIQPAKLEDSAVYLCASSLTGTVSGNTIYFGEGSWLTVV.

CDR3 amino acids: CASSDRSSYNEQFF. DNA for the CDR3: TGTGCCAGCAGTGACCGAAGCTCCTACAATGAGCAGTTCTTC. The chain carries TRBV2 and TRBJ2-1; D unresolved. The germline CDR1 and CDR2 sequences are SNHLY and FYNNEI. V was trimmed by 3 bases and J by 0 bases, leaving 6 bases between them. The CDR3 covers 14 residues.

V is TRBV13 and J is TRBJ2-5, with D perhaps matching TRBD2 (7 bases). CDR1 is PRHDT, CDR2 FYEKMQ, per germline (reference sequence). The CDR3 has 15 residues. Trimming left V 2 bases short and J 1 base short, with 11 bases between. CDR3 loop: CASSLSRGGQETQYF. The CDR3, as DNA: TGTGCCAGCAGCTTAAGTAGGGGGGGCCAAGAGACCCAGTACTTC.